This T cell receptor beta chain was sequenced during a study of cytomegalovirus exposure and HLA in healthy donors. Germline CDR1 and CDR2: SQVTM and ANQGSEA. The CDR3 covers 10 residues. Deletions cut 7 bases from V and 6 bases from J, with 9 bases between. PCR involved 60 Vbeta and 13 Jbeta primers. The repertoire was sequenced with immunoSEQ multiplex PCR; TCRdb's copy has only in-frame clones and lacks some. There are 55,000 or so clones in the sample; approximately 70% occur only once, and about 3% lies in the top ten. Each of the donors was a healthy bone marrow donor. Sequencing was done on a sample of PBMCs. The TCR was taken from a man aged 18 to 30 in good health and CMV-seronegative. This chain links TRBV29-1 with TRBJ1-1, with a possible D match to TRBD1 (5 bases). The CDR3 loop is CSAGGAEAFF. CDR3 bases: TGCAGCGCGGGGGGGGCTGAAGCTTTCTTT.